Below are 20 T cell receptor beta chains sequenced from a single sample in a study of cytomegalovirus exposure and HLA in healthy donors. The PCR used 60 Vbeta and 13 Jbeta primers. Profiling relied on immunoSEQ multiplex PCR, and the TCRdb table lists in-frame clones only, not all of them. The sample lists around 170,000 clones, approximately 73% occurring once. The source material was PBMCs. The receptors here all came from a woman in her 30s in good health and CMV-seropositive.

This sequence joins TRBV27 and TRBJ2-4, with 7 bases lining up with TRBD1. This CDR3 spans 13 amino acids. The trim removed 2 bases at V and 11 bases at J, leaving 6 bases unmatched. The germline V gene has CDR1 MNHEY and CDR2 SMNVEV (reference sequence). This CDR3 reads CASSLRQGKVQYF. CDR3 nucleotides: TGTGCCAGCAGTTTAAGACAGGGCAAAGTTCAGTACTTC.

This clone was observed a handful of times. The chain recombines TRBV4-1 with TRBJ2-1; 12 nucleotides match TRBD2. Trimming took 0 bases from V and 7 from J; bases not matched to a gene: 22. The germline V gene encodes CDR1 MGHRA and CDR2 YSYEKL. The CDR3 is made up of 22 amino acids. DNA of the CDR3: TGCGCCAGCAGCCAAGAGGCCACGGACTTACTAGCGGGGGGCCTCTTGGAAAATGAGCAGTTCTTC. Translating it yields CASSQEATDLLAGGLLENEQFF.

V usage is TRBV6-5 and J usage is TRBJ1-5; possibly TRBD1 for D (5 bases). Germline CDR1 and CDR2: MNHEY and SVGAGI. V lost 6 bases to trimming and J lost 0 bases, with 12 bases between them. This CDR3 has 15 amino acids. CDR3: CASSPQGLSNQPQHF. The CDR3 region has the DNA TGTGCCAGCAGCCCTCAGGGTCTTAGCAATCAGCCCCAGCATTTT.

V is TRBV5-1 and J is TRBJ1-1; no definite D call. V lost 5 bases and J lost 7, with 15 bases in between. This CDR3 has 13 amino acids. The germline V gene encodes CDR1 SGHRS and CDR2 YFSETQ. CDR3 DNA: TGCGCCAGCAGTAAGCGTCCCCGAGATGAAGCTTTCTTT. Translating it yields CASSKRPRDEAFF.

The chain joins TRBV6-6 to TRBJ1-5; D might be TRBD1 (5 bases). CDR1 MNHNY and CDR2 SVGAGI come from the germline V gene (reference sequence). This CDR3 spans 16 amino acids. Trimming pared 2 bases from V and 1 base from J, leaving 12 bases between. The CDR3: CASSYGGVVSNQPQHF. The CDR3 DNA sequence: TGTGCCAGCAGTTACGGGGGGGTGGTCAGCAATCAGCCCCAGCATTTT.

Notes on this clone: Other DNA variants within this sample encode the same CDR3. The rearrangement links TRBV28 to TRBJ1-2; no firm D call. Germline V gene lookup returns CDR1 MDHEN and CDR2 SYDVKM. CDR3 length equals 11 residues. Deletions cut 4 bases from V and 3 bases from J, with 3 bases between. CDR3 DNA: TGTGCCAGCAGTTCCGACTATGGCTACACCTTC. Translation: CASSSDYGYTF.

The V gene is TRBV6-1, the J gene TRBJ1-2, with unresolved D. Trimming pared 2 bases from V and 1 base from J, leaving 8 bases between. The CDR3 runs 14 residues. Germline CDR1 and CDR2: MNHNS and SASEGT. CDR3 protein: CASSESHSNYGYTF. The CDR3 DNA is TGTGCCAGCAGTGAATCACACAGTAACTATGGCTACACCTTC.

This clone was observed once. This sequence joins TRBV18 and TRBJ2-2; D might be TRBD2 (5 bases). The length of the CDR3 is 16 residues. Trimming took off 3 bases at V and 2 bases at J, with 13 bases between the two ends. The germline V gene encodes CDR1 KGHSH and CDR2 LQKENI. The CDR3: CASSPPSPGNTGELFF. The CDR3 region has the DNA TGTGCCAGCTCACCGCCTTCCCCGGGAAACACCGGGGAGCTGTTTTTT.

In its sample, this clone was seen a few times. V gene TRBV28 combines with J gene TRBJ1-5, with a possible D match to TRBD1 (5 bases). Germline values: CDR1 MDHEN, CDR2 SYDVKM. V was cut by 3 bases and J by 7 bases, with 7 bases left in between. CDR3 length: 12 residues. Here the CDR3 DNA reads TGTGCCAGCAGTTTCCAGGGCCAGCCCCAGCATTTT. Protein: CASSFQGQPQHF.

This sequence joins TRBV6-4 and TRBJ1-5; 9 bases match TRBD1. The CDR3 is 16 amino acids. From germline, CDR1 is MRHNA and CDR2 SNTAGT. The J segment lost 5 bases and the V segment lost 8 bases, leaving 13 bases of the junction unmatched. CDR3 sequence (DNA): TGTGCCAGCCGGGTCCCAGAGGGACAGGGACATCAGCCCCAGCATTTT. Protein sequence: CASRVPEGQGHQPQHF.

The CDR3 bases are TGTGCCAGCAGCCCCCCGTTCGCGGGGCCCATAGTCTATGGCTACACCTTC. As protein: CASSPPFAGPIVYGYTF. The chain joins TRBV7-9 to TRBJ1-2, with D possibly matching TRBD1 (5 bases). The CDR3 length is 17 residues. The V end was cut by 5 bases, the J end by 4 bases, with 23 bases between. Germline loops: CDR1 SEHNR, CDR2 FQNEAQ (reference sequence). The entire variable domain, with the rest obtained from reference TRBV7-9 and TRBJ1-2, is as follows: DTGVSQNPRHKITKRGQNVTFRCDPISEHNRLYWYRQTLGQGPEFLTYFQNEAQLEKSRLLSDRFSAERPKGSFSTLEIQRTEQGDSAMYLCASSPPFAGPIVYGYTFGSGTRLTVV.

The gene calls are TRBV5-1 and TRBJ1-4; 8 nucleotides agree with TRBD1. This CDR3 has 13 amino acids. Germline V gene data show CDR1 as SGHRS and CDR2 as YFSETQ. J was trimmed by 7 bases and V by 5 bases; bases with no gene match: 4. CDR3 sequence: CASRGQGGEKLFF. The DNA for the CDR3 is TGCGCCAGCAGAGGACAGGGAGGTGAAAAACTGTTTTTT.

This chain joins TRBV7-2 and TRBJ2-3, with TRBD2 matching over 11 bases. V dropped 5 bases and J dropped 4; count of bases not matched to a gene: 11. Germline V gene data show CDR1 as SGHTA and CDR2 as FQGNSA. The CDR3 has 17 amino acids. In DNA form, the CDR3 reads TGTGCCAGCAGCGCCCGACTAGCGGGGCCCGGGGCAGATACGCAGTATTTT. It yields the protein CASSARLAGPGADTQYF.

This clone was seen more than once but under ten times. The rearrangement joins TRBV7-2 to TRBJ1-2; 8 bases are a match to TRBD1. The germline V gene has CDR1 SGHTA and CDR2 FQGNSA. The junction had 9 bases not matched to a gene; V was cut back by 5 bases and J by 4 bases. This CDR3 has 15 amino acids. CDR3 sequence reads: CASSVGLDRGYGYTF. The CDR3 DNA reads as TGTGCCAGCAGCGTGGGCCTTGACAGGGGCTATGGCTACACCTTC.

V is TRBV28 and J is TRBJ2-5, with 14 positions matching TRBD2. Trimming at V came to 0 bases and at J to 5 bases, leaving 2 bases not matched to a gene. CDR1 is MDHEN and CDR2 is SYDVKM in the germline V gene. CDR3 length: 16 amino acids. CDR3 DNA: TGTGCCAGCAGTTTATGGACTAGCGGGGGGGCGGAGACCCAGTACTTC. Its protein is CASSLWTSGGAETQYF.

This chain uses TRBV2 with TRBJ2-3, with 9 bases that match TRBD1. Germline trimming cut 6 bases from V and 0 bases from J; bases unmatched to any gene: 1. Germline lookup yields CDR1 SNHLY and CDR2 FYNNEI. This CDR3 has 14 amino acids. The CDR3 DNA reads as TGTGCCAGCAGCGACAGGGGGAGCACAGATACGCAGTATTTT. Residues: CASSDRGSTDTQYF.

This rearrangement joins TRBV19 to TRBJ2-2; 10 positions agree with TRBD2. In germline, CDR1 is LNHDA, CDR2 SQIVND (reference sequence). The CDR3 consists of 17 residues. J lost 4 bases, V lost 3 bases, and 8 bases had no gene match. The CDR3 sequence is CASSIPLAGAFTGELFF. In DNA form, the CDR3 reads TGTGCCAGTAGTATCCCGCTAGCGGGGGCCTTCACCGGGGAGCTGTTTTTT.

The chain uses TRBV4-1 and TRBJ2-3, with D possibly TRBD1 on 5 matching bases. Germline V CDR1 and CDR2: MGHRA, YSYEKL. The CDR3 spans 14 residues. V gave up 1 base and J gave up 2 bases, with 7 bases separating them. Here the CDR3 reads CASSQGQSTDTQYF. CDR3 sequence (DNA): TGCGCCAGCAGCCAAGGACAGTCCACAGATACGCAGTATTTT.

The chain is built from TRBV27 and TRBJ1-2; TRBD1 is a possible D gene (6 bases). Per germline, CDR1 MNHEY and CDR2 SMNVEV (reference sequence). This CDR3 region has 15 residues. Trimming stripped 1 base from V and 4 bases from J, with 13 bases between. CDR3 region: CASSLLSTGRYGYTF. CDR3 nucleotide sequence: TGTGCCAGCAGTTTATTATCTACAGGGCGCTATGGCTACACCTTC.

The J gene is TRBJ1-5, the V gene TRBV5-6; D gene unclear. In germline, CDR1 is SGHDT, CDR2 YYEEEE. Trimming took 4 bases from V and 3 from J, leaving 8 bases between them. The CDR3 totals 13 residues. CDR3 region: CASSRGYNQPQHF. The DNA for the CDR3 is TGTGCCAGCAGCCGAGGGTACAATCAGCCCCAGCATTTT. The variable domain in full, with the rest retrieved from reference TRBV5-6 and TRBJ1-5, is DAGVTQSPTHLIKTRGQQVTLRCSPKSGHDTVSWYQQALGQGPQFIFQYYEEEERQRGNFPDRFSGHQFPNYSSELNVNALLLGDSALYLCASSRGYNQPQHFGDGTRLSIL.